The 22 T cell receptor beta chains below all came from one sample that was sequenced in a study of tumor-infiltrating lymphocytes in primary liver carcinoma. From roughly 0.55 ug of total RNA, TCR beta-specific cDNA was reverse-transcribed using a constant-region primer. Each TCR beta library was derived from three nested multiplex PCR rounds that employed slightly modified ARM-PCR. Primers for the first two PCR rounds were TRBV1-TRBV30 forward primers and a C-beta reverse primer (approximately 10 cycles per round). MiXCR, applied by TCRdb to the multiplex PCR reads, yields one record per CDR3 protein. Here the sample spans 85,000 to 100,000 distinct CDR3 sequences, 55% to 75% being singletons. It was from approximately 22-30 mg of unsorted bulk tissue that RNA and DNA were co-extracted. Sequenced sample: tumor-adjacent normal liver tissue. All receptors derive from a middle-aged man with primary liver carcinoma and hepatitis B virus infection.

This clonotype was recorded only once. Lacking the conserved final phenylalanine or tryptophan, this CDR3 likely reflects a read error. This rearrangement joins TRBV11-1 to TRBJ2-5; D is perhaps TRBD2 (5 bases). The CDR3 is 19 amino acids. V lost 5 bases and J lost 1, with 26 bases in between. The germline V gene has CDR1 SGHAT and CDR2 FQDESV (reference sequence). This CDR3 reads CASSPPPYVRKDFQETQYL. The CDR3 coding sequence is TGTGCCAGCAGCCCGCCCCCGTATGTCAGGAAGGACTTCCAAGAGACCCAGTACCTC.

The chain carries TRBV9 and TRBJ2-3; 9 nucleotides line up with TRBD1. Germline V gene lookup returns CDR1 SGDLS and CDR2 YYNGEE. Trimming at V came to 4 bases and at J to 4 bases, leaving 10 bases not matched to a gene. There are 16 residues in the CDR3. CDR3 in DNA: TGTGCCAGCAGCTTGGGACGGACAGGGGCCGCAGATACGCAGTATTTT. Protein: CASSLGRTGAADTQYF.

This clonotype was seen a few times. The missing conserved phenylalanine or tryptophan at the end of this CDR3 makes a read error likely. The CDR3 sequence is CATSRAGTETQYS. CDR3 DNA sequence: TGTGCCACCAGCAGAGCAGGGACAGAGACCCAGTACTCC. The rearrangement uses TRBV15 and TRBJ2-5; D tentatively fits TRBD1 or TRBD2 (5 bases each). V was trimmed by 1 base and J by 4 bases, leaving 7 bases between them. CDR1 LNHNV and CDR2 YYDKDF come from the germline V gene (reference sequence). The CDR3 spans 13 residues.

The table lists this clonotype with a count of one. Germline is not matched at one junction end, which may reflect a read error. J is TRBJ2-5 and V is TRBV4-1; D uncertain. The germline V gene has CDR1 MGHRA and CDR2 YSYEKL. This CDR3 has 15 residues. The CDR3 sequence: CASSQNLRQEETKYF. CDR3 in DNA: TGCGCCAGCAGCCAAAATTTGCGGCAAGAAGAGACCAAGTACTTC.

This clonotype was detected ten times or more. The chain joins TRBV12-3 or TRBV12-4 to TRBJ2-1; D uncertain. V was clipped by 0 bases and J by 1 base, with 10 bases between them. CDR3 length equals 16 residues. This CDR3 is CASSLARDRSYNEQFF. As DNA, the CDR3 is TGTGCCAGCAGTTTAGCGCGCGATAGATCCTACAATGAGCAGTTCTTC.

The J gene is TRBJ2-1, the V gene TRBV28; D may be TRBD2 (6 bases). Germline V lookup: CDR1 MDHEN, CDR2 SYDVKM. The V end was cut by 7 bases, the J end by 10 bases, with 23 bases between. The CDR3 is 15 amino acids. This CDR3 reads CASNWAGRGEREQFF. The CDR3 region has the DNA TGTGCCAGCAATTGGGCGGGACGTGGCGAGCGCGAGCAGTTCTTC.

This clonotype was counted between two and nine times. J is TRBJ2-1 and V is TRBV30; 8 bases line up with TRBD1. The CDR3 is 15 amino acids. Germline loops: CDR1 GTSNPN, CDR2 SVGIG (reference sequence). After removal of 3 bases from V and 9 bases from J, the junction contained 13 bases not matched to a gene. The CDR3 loop is CAWSPRTGFRSEQFF. Here the CDR3 DNA reads TGTGCCTGGAGCCCCCGGACAGGGTTTCGAAGTGAGCAGTTCTTC.

Regarding this clonotype: Likely a read error: the CDR3 ends without its conserved phenylalanine or tryptophan. V gene TRBV9 combines with J gene TRBJ2-2, with a tentative D call TRBD2 (5 bases). The CDR3 is made up of 12 amino acids. Germline values: CDR1 SGDLS, CDR2 YYNGEE. The DNA of the CDR3 is TGTGCCAGCAGCCTATACACCGGGGAACTGTTTCTT. Its protein product is CASSLYTGELFL.

Concerning this clonotype itself: This may come from a read error, since a much larger clone is one base off. V and J are TRBV28 and TRBJ2-2, with D unclear. CDR1 MDHEN and CDR2 SYDVKM come from the germline V gene. CDR3 length equals 15 residues. V dropped 7 bases and J dropped 7 bases, with 19 bases sitting between them. CDR3 sequence (DNA): TGTGCCAGCACCCCCGGTGAGCGATACATCGGGGAGCTGTTTTTT. Protein product: CASTPGERYIGELFF. The full variable domain, its missing parts supplied by reference TRBV28 and TRBJ2-2, is DVKVTQSSRYLVKRTGEKVFLECVQDMDHENMFWYRQDPGLGLRLIYFSYDVKMKEKGDIPEGYSVSREKKERFSLILESASTNQTSMYLCASTPGERYIGELFFGEGSRLTVL.

Concerning this clonotype: This may be a read error: a much more frequent sequence differs by one nucleotide. This rearrangement joins TRBV4-1 to TRBJ2-5; no clear D gene. The CDR3 extends over 15 amino acids. The germline V gene encodes CDR1 MGHRA and CDR2 YSYEKL. The V end was cut by 3 bases, the J end by 7 bases, with 18 bases between. CDR3 protein: CASSHVFGPSGTQYF. CDR3 DNA: TGCGCCAGCAGCCATGTATTCGGCCCCTCGGGGACCCAGTACTTC.

This clonotype was seen once. An end of the junction differs from the germline gene, which may be a read error. The V gene is TRBV6-5, the J gene TRBJ1-2, with unresolved D. This CDR3 has 12 residues. Germline CDR1 and CDR2: MNHEY and SVGAGI. The CDR3 bases are TGTGCCAGCAGTTCGGGCGGCTACGGCTACATCTTC. Protein: CASSSGGYGYIF.

As to this clonotype: One end of the junction varies from germline; a read error may be responsible. The chain has TRBV6-1 and TRBJ2-2; 9 bases are a match to TRBD2. The CDR3 spans 16 residues. Germline CDR1 is MNHNS and CDR2 is SASEGT. The CDR3 bases are TGTGCCAGCAGTCCTGCGCTAGCGGGAAGGACCGTGGAGCTATTCTTT. This translates into CASSPALAGRTVELFF.

About this clonotype itself: The CDR3 does not end in the conserved phenylalanine or tryptophan, so this is likely a read error. The chain links TRBV11-2 to TRBJ2-1; 9 bases fit TRBD2. Germline values: CDR1 SGHAT, CDR2 FQNNGV. CDR3 length equals 16 residues. In DNA, the CDR3 is TGTGTCAGCACCTCGCGCCCCAGCGGGAGGATCTATGAGCAGTTCATC. Its protein product is CVSTSRPSGRIYEQFI.

This clonotype was found a few times. This chain joins TRBV21-1 and TRBJ1-1; the table names TRBD1, a call not compared with the DNA. TRBV21-1 is labeled a pseudogene. This CDR3 has 13 residues. The CDR3 loop reads CASSKSGETEAFF. The DNA for the CDR3 is TGTGCCAGCAGCAAGTCCGGGGAAACTGAAGCTTTCTTT.

The J gene is TRBJ1-1, the V gene TRBV20-1, with D unresolved. Per germline, CDR1 DFQATT and CDR2 SNEGSKA (reference sequence). The CDR3 has 13 residues. V was trimmed by 3 bases and J by 0 bases, leaving 8 bases between them. The DNA of the CDR3 is TGCAGTGCTAGCCGGGATATGAACACTGAAGCTTTCTTT. As protein: CSASRDMNTEAFF.

Remarks on this clonotype: A read error may account for a junction end that differs from germline. The chain uses TRBV6-6 and TRBJ2-1; no definite D call. The CDR3 is 15 amino acids. Germline V gene lookup returns CDR1 MNHNY and CDR2 SVGAGI (reference sequence). The CDR3 protein is CASSYMISISSEQIF. The CDR3 region has the DNA TGTGCCAGCAGTTACATGATTAGCATTAGTAGTGAGCAGATCTTC.

V gene TRBV29-1 combines with J gene TRBJ2-1; D is perhaps TRBD1 (5 bases). Germline V lookup: CDR1 SQVTM, CDR2 ANQGSEA. The CDR3 runs to 15 residues. Trimming stripped 8 bases from V and 2 bases from J, with 19 bases between. CDR3 in DNA: TGCAGCATGGGGCCTCCTCCCAGCCCCTACAATGAGCAGTTCTTC. It encodes CSMGPPPSPYNEQFF.

Concerning this clonotype: A much larger clone sits a single nucleotide away, making a read error possible. The CDR3 nucleotides are TGTGTCAGCAGCTTGGACCGCTACGAGCAGTACTTC. This codes for CVSSLDRYEQYF. The rearrangement links TRBV14 to TRBJ2-7; D is undetermined. The CDR3 consists of 12 residues. Germline CDR1 reads SGHDN; CDR2 reads FVKESK.

The V and J genes are TRBV28 and TRBJ1-2, with unresolved D. The CDR3 loop spans 13 amino acids. V was trimmed by 6 bases and J by 4 bases, leaving 12 bases between them. Per germline, CDR1 MDHEN and CDR2 SYDVKM. CDR3 coding DNA: TGTGCCAGCAGCCTTGGACGCAGCTATGGCTACACCTTC. Residues: CASSLGRSYGYTF.

Notes on this clonotype: One junction end does not reproduce the germline sequence, and a read error may be involved. J is TRBJ2-5 and V is TRBV6-5; 8 nucleotides align to TRBD2. CDR3 length equals 14 residues. Germline CDR1 is MNHEY and CDR2 is SVGAGI. CDR3 protein: CTSSLGTSGKTQYF. In DNA form, the CDR3 reads TGTACCAGCAGCCTAGGGACTAGTGGGAAGACCCAGTACTTC.

Worth noting for this clonotype: This is likely a read error, given that the CDR3 carries no conserved phenylalanine or tryptophan at its end. This chain joins TRBV7-8 and TRBJ2-2, with a weak D call TRBD2 (5 bases). CDR3 length equals 14 residues. From germline, CDR1 is SGHVS and CDR2 FQNEAQ. The CDR3 loop reads CASGLTPNTGDLFS. The CDR3 nucleotides are TGTGCCAGCGGCTTAACTCCAAACACCGGGGATCTGTTTTCT.

This clonotype came up many times. This chain connects TRBV11-2 to TRBJ2-7; 7 nucleotides align to TRBD2. The CDR3 extends over 14 amino acids. From germline, CDR1 is SGHAT and CDR2 FQNNGV. J gave up 7 bases and V 7 bases, and 13 bases lay outside the gene matches. CDR3 nucleotides: TGTGCCAGCACCTTGGGTCGGGGGGATAAGGAGCAGTACTTC. This translates into CASTLGRGDKEQYF.